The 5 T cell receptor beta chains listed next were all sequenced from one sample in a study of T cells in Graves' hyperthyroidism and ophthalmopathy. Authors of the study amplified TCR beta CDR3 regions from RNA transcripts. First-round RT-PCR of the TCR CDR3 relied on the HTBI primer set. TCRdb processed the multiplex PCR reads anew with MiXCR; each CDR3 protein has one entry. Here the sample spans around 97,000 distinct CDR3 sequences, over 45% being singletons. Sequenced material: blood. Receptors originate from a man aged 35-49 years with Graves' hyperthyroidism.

CDR3 DNA: TGCAGTGGGAGGGCGTGGTCTAGCGGGAGGGCCGGGGGGGCAAGGATAGAATATACGCAGTATTTT. Translating gives CSGRAWSSGRAGGARIEYTQYF. The chain has TRBV20-1 and TRBJ2-3, with 12 positions matching TRBD2. The trim removed 7 bases at V and 7 bases at J, leaving 33 bases unmatched. CDR3 length equals 22 residues. Per germline, CDR1 DFQATT and CDR2 SNEGSKA (reference sequence).

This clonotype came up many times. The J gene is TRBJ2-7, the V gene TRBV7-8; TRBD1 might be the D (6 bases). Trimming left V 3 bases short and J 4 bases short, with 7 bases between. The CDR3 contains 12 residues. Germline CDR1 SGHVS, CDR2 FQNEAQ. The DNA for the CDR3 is TGTGCCAGCAGCTTCGACAGGTACGAGCAGTACTTC. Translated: CASSFDRYEQYF.

The CDR3 DNA reads TGTGCCAGCAGCTTAGCCGGGAGTAGTCCCAGCGAGCAGTTCTTC. It is translated as CASSLAGSSPSEQFF. The rearrangement uses TRBV7-2 and TRBJ2-7, with D perhaps TRBD2 (6 bases). With the DNA end fitting TRBJ2-1 better, the J assignment may be wrong. The germline gives CDR1 SGHTA, CDR2 FQGNSA. The CDR3 spans 15 residues.

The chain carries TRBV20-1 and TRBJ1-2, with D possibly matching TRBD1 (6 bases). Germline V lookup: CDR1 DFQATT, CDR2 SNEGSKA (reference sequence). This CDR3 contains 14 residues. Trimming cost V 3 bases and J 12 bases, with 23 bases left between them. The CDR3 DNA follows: TGCAGTGCTAGCGGGGGGCTACTAGGGCCCGTCGACACCTTC. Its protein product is CSASGGLLGPVDTF.

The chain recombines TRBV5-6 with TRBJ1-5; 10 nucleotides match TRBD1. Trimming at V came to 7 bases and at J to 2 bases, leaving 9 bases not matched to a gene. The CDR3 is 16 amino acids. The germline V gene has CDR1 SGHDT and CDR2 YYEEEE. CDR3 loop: CASSPPGTGGNQPQHF. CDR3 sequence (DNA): TGTGCCAGCTCACCGCCCGGGACAGGGGGCAATCAGCCCCAGCATTTT.